One and the same sample provided the 17 T cell receptor beta chains below, sequenced in a study of shared clonotypes between healthy human individuals. Profiled with immunoSEQ multiplex PCR; TCRdb holds only in-frame clones, not every one. The data show 500,000 to 650,000 clones, with about 80% seen just once and about 12% held by the top ten. The specimen sequenced was PBMCs. These receptors were obtained from a woman in her thirties or forties in good health. Some clones in this sample may be carry-over from other donors' samples.

Comments on this clone: A junction boundary mismatches the germline segment, possibly from a read error. This chain uses TRBV28 with TRBJ1-1, with unresolved D. The V gene's germline CDR1 is MDHEN and CDR2 SYDVKM. The CDR3 sequence is 13 residues long. The DNA of the CDR3 is TGTGCCAGCAGTTTACCCGGGAACCCTGAAGCTTTCTTT. As protein: CASSLPGNPEAFF.

This clone was seen repeatedly, ten times or more. The chain combines TRBV29-1 with TRBJ2-7; 9 bases fit TRBD2. The trim removed 4 bases at V and 7 bases at J, leaving 8 bases unmatched. Per the germline V gene, CDR1 is SQVTM and CDR2 is ANQGSEA. This CDR3 comprises 13 residues. DNA for the CDR3: TGCAGCGTTGGGCGTAGCGGGAGTGGAGAGCAGTACTTC. This translates into CSVGRSGSGEQYF.

This chain links TRBV23-1 with TRBJ2-7, with D uncertain. TRBV23-1 is labeled an ORF, and its function is uncertain. The V end was cut by 0 bases, the J end by 5 bases, with 8 bases between. The CDR3 length is 13 residues. The CDR3 region is CASSQSSSNEQYF. The CDR3 DNA reads TGCGCCAGCAGTCAATCGTCCAGCAACGAGCAGTACTTC.

J is TRBJ2-7 and V is TRBV28; 12 nucleotides match TRBD1. V trimming: 2 bases; J trimming: 2 bases; junction bases outside the gene matches: 7. CDR3 length equals 17 residues. Germline CDR1 reads MDHEN; CDR2 reads SYDVKM. The CDR3 DNA is TGTGCCAGCAGTTTAGGGACAGGGGGCTGGAAGACCTACGAGCAGTACTTC. Protein: CASSLGTGGWKTYEQYF. Filled out from reference TRBV28 and TRBJ2-7, the complete variable domain reads DVKVTQSSRYLVKRTGEKVFLECVQDMDHENMFWYRQDPGLGLRLIYFSYDVKMKEKGDIPEGYSVSREKKERFSLILESASTNQTSMYLCASSLGTGGWKTYEQYFGPGTRLTVT.

This CDR3 reads CASSVGSPERERRETQYF. The CDR3 DNA reads TGTGCCAGCAGCGTAGGATCGCCGGAGCGGGAGAGGAGAGAGACCCAGTACTTC. V is TRBV9 and J is TRBJ2-5, with 8 positions matching TRBD2. CDR3 length: 18 residues. Germline V lookup: CDR1 SGDLS, CDR2 YYNGEE. Germline trimming cut 0 bases from V and 4 bases from J; bases unmatched to any gene: 14.

This sequence joins TRBV13 and TRBJ2-7; TRBD2 matches at 11 bases. CDR1 is PRHDT, CDR2 FYEKMQ, per germline (reference sequence). V was clipped by 6 bases and J by 5 bases; unmatched bases: 6. The CDR3 covers 14 residues. In DNA, the CDR3 is TGTGCCAGCAGAATAGCGGGAGGGCCTAACGAGCAGTACTTC. This gives the protein CASRIAGGPNEQYF.

CDR3 sequence reads: CASSPRTSGTSYNEQFF. CDR3 nucleotides: TGTGCCAGCAGCCCCAGGACTAGCGGGACTTCCTACAATGAGCAGTTCTTC. V usage is TRBV7-2 and J usage is TRBJ2-1, with TRBD2 matching 12 bases. This CDR3 is built from 17 residues. J gave up 1 base and V 5 bases, and 6 bases lay outside the gene matches. CDR1 and CDR2 (germline): SGHTA, FQGNSA.

This chain uses TRBV27 with TRBJ2-1; 15 positions match TRBD2. In germline, CDR1 is MNHEY, CDR2 SMNVEV (reference sequence). The ends lost 8 bases at V and 4 bases at J; junction bases unmatched: 3. This CDR3 is 15 amino acids long. The CDR3 bases are TGTGCCAGCGGACTAGCGGGAGGGGGGTACAATGAGCAGTTCTTC. Translation: CASGLAGGGYNEQFF.

The J gene is TRBJ2-3, the V gene TRBV5-1; 9 bases align to TRBD1. The V gene's germline CDR1 is SGHRS and CDR2 YFSETQ. The CDR3 is made up of 16 amino acids. Unmatched junction bases numbered 10, after V lost 4 bases and J lost 4 bases. The CDR3 DNA follows: TGCGCCAGCAGCCCACCGGGACAGGGAGGCCCAGATACGCAGTATTTT. Translated: CASSPPGQGGPDTQYF. Full variable domain (missing parts from reference TRBV5-1 and TRBJ2-3): KAGVTQTPRYLIKTRGQQVTLSCSPISGHRSVSWYQQTPGQGLQFLFEYFSETQRNKGNFPGRFSGRQFSNSRSEMNVSTLELGDSALYLCASSPPGQGGPDTQYFGPGTRLTVL.

The chain has TRBV7-7 and TRBJ2-2; a weak D match, TRBD2 (6 bases). CDR1 is SSHAT, CDR2 FNYEAQ, per germline (reference sequence). V was cut by 10 bases and J by 1 base, with 13 bases left in between. This CDR3 has 14 amino acids. The CDR3 sequence is CATSWRENTGELFF. The CDR3 DNA reads as TGTGCCACAAGCTGGCGGGAGAACACCGGGGAGCTGTTTTTT. Together with reference TRBV7-7 and TRBJ2-2, the CDR3 gives the full variable domain: GAGVSQSPRYKVTKRGQDVTLRCDPISSHATLYWYQQALGQGPEFLTYFNYEAQPDKSGLPSDRFSAERPEGSISTLTIQRTEQRDSAMYRCATSWRENTGELFFGEGSRLTVL.

Concerning this clone itself: Other nucleotide sequences from this sample produce the same CDR3. The chain links TRBV4-3 to TRBJ2-1, with 10 bases matching TRBD2. The germline CDR1 and CDR2 sequences are LGHNA and YSLEER. V dropped 0 bases and J dropped 4; count of bases not matched to a gene: 6. The CDR3 length is 17 residues. CDR3 amino acids: CASSQDPPSGSYNEQFF. The CDR3 nucleotides are TGCGCCAGCAGCCAAGATCCCCCTAGCGGGAGTTACAATGAGCAGTTCTTC.

The sample holds a few counts of this clone. This chain links TRBV7-3 with TRBJ2-5, with 9 positions matching TRBD2. Per the germline V gene, CDR1 is SGHTA and CDR2 is FQGTGA. The CDR3 loop spans 15 amino acids. Trimming at V came to 5 bases and at J to 5 bases, leaving 9 bases not matched to a gene. Here the CDR3 reads CASSPGLALGETQYF. Written as DNA, the CDR3 is TGTGCCAGCAGCCCGGGACTAGCCCTGGGGGAGACCCAGTACTTC.

The chain links TRBV7-9 to TRBJ2-1; D ambiguous. This CDR3 is 14 amino acids long. Germline loops: CDR1 SEHNR, CDR2 FQNEAQ (reference sequence). The ends were cut back, 1 base at V and 3 bases at J, with 7 bases in the middle. The chain's CDR3 is CASSLVIGYNEQFF. CDR3 nucleotides: TGTGCCAGCAGCTTAGTAATCGGCTACAATGAGCAGTTCTTC.

This clone came up a few times. The chain couples TRBV7-2 to TRBJ2-2, with D maybe TRBD1 (5 bases). From germline, CDR1 is SGHTA and CDR2 FQGNSA. Trimming removed 2 bases at V and 0 bases at J, with 7 bases between. The CDR3 runs 15 residues. The CDR3 sequence: CASSLQGSNTGELFF. The CDR3 DNA reads TGTGCCAGCAGCTTACAGGGATCGAACACCGGGGAGCTGTTTTTT.

This rearrangement joins TRBV9 to TRBJ1-1, with D maybe TRBD1 (5 bases). Germline-derived CDR1 and CDR2 are SGDLS and YYNGEE. V dropped 0 bases and J dropped 3 bases, with 12 bases sitting between them. CDR3 size: 15 residues. DNA of the CDR3: TGTGCCAGCAGCGTAGGAGTGAGGGGTGACACTGAAGCTTTCTTT. Protein product: CASSVGVRGDTEAFF.

This clone was picked up one time. The chain joins TRBV19 to TRBJ1-5; possibly TRBD1 for D (5 bases). The CDR3 covers 15 residues. Trimming removed 1 base from V and 6 bases from J, with 13 bases in between. CDR1 is LNHDA, CDR2 SQIVND, per germline (reference sequence). DNA of the CDR3: TGTGCCAGTAGTATAGGGGTCACAGGTGGTCAGCCCCAGCATTTT. Its protein product is CASSIGVTGGQPQHF.

The J gene is TRBJ2-5, the V gene TRBV5-4; possible D gene TRBD1, 5 bases. Germline CDR1 reads SGHNT; CDR2 reads YYREEE (reference sequence). This CDR3 spans 15 amino acids. V was pared by 0 bases and J by 3 bases, with 12 bases between. The CDR3 DNA reads as TGTGCCAGCAGCTTGGGGATGGCAGGGAAAGAGACCCAGTACTTC. Translation gives CASSLGMAGKETQYF.